The present T cell receptor (beta chain) was sequenced within a study of blood T cell repertoires in COVID-19. Data came from immunoSEQ multiplex PCR; TCRdb stores just in-frame clones and leaves some out. The table has tens of thousands of clones, 85% seen once; the top ten hold 17%. Looked up from germline, CDR1 is MDHEN and CDR2 is SYDVKM. V shed 3 bases and J shed 1 base, with 13 bases lying between them. The CDR3 consists of 15 residues. This sequence originates from an older woman with active COVID-19. Sequences were obtained from peripheral blood. The V and J genes are TRBV28 and TRBJ2-7; D may be TRBD2 (5 bases). The DNA for the CDR3 is TGTGCCAGCAGTTTTAATCTAGCCTCGTCCTACGAGCAGTACTTC. Translating it yields CASSFNLASSYEQYF.